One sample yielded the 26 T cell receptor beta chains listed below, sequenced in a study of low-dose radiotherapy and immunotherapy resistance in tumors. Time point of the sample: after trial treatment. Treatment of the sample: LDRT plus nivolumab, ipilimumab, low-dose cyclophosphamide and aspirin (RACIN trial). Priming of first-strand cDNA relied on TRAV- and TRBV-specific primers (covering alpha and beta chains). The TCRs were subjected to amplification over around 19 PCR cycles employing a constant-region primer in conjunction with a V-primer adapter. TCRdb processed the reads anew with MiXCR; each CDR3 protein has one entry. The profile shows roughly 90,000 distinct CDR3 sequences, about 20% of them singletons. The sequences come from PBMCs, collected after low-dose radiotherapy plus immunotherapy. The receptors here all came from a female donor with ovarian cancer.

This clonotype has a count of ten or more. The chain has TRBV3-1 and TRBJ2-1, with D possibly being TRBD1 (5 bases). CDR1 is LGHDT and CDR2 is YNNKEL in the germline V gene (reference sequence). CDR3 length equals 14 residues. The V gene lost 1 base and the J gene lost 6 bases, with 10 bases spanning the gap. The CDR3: CASSQVTAFNEQFF. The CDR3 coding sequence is TGTGCCAGCAGCCAAGTGACAGCTTTCAATGAGCAGTTCTTC.

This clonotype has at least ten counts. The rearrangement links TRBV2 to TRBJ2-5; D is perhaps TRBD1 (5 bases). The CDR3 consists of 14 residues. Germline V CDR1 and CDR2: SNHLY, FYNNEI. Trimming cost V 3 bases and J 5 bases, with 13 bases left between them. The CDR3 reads CASSDYTGVETQYF. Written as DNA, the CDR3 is TGTGCCAGCAGTGACTATACAGGTGTCGAGACCCAGTACTTC.

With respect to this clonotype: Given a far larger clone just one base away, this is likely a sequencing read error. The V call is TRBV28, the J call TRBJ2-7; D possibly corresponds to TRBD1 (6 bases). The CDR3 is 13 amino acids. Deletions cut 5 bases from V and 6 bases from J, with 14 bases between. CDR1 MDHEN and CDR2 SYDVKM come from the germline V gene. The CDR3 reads CASSDSNRVEQYF. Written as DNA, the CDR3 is TGTGCCAGCAGTGATTCAAACAGGGTCGAGCAGTACTTC.

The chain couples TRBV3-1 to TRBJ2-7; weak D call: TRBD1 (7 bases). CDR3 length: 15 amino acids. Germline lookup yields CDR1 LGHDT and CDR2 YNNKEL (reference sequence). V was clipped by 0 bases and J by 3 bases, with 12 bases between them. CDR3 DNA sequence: TGTGCCAGCAGCCAAGATCCAGGGGGAGGCTACGAGCAGTACTTC. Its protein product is CASSQDPGGGYEQYF.

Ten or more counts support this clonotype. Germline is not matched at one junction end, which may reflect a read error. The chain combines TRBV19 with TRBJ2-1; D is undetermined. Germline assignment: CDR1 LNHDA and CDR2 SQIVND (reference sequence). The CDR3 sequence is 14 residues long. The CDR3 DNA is TGTGCCAGTAGTAGAGAAAAGACCCATCACCTAAGTCGCTTC. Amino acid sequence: CASSREKTHHLSRF.

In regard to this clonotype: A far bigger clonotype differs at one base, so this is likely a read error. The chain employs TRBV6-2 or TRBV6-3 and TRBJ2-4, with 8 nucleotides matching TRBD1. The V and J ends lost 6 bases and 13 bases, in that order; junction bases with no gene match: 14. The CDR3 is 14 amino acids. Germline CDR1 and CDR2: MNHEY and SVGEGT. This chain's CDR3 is CASRRQGADNEQYF. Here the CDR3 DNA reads TGTGCCAGCAGGAGGCAGGGGGCGGACAATGAGCAGTACTTC.

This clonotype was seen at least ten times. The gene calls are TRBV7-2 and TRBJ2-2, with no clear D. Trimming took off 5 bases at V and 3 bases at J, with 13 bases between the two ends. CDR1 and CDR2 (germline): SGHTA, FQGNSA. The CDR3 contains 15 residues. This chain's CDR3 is CASSTSAAYTGELFF. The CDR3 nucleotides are TGTGCCAGCAGCACCAGTGCGGCATACACCGGGGAGCTGTTTTTT.

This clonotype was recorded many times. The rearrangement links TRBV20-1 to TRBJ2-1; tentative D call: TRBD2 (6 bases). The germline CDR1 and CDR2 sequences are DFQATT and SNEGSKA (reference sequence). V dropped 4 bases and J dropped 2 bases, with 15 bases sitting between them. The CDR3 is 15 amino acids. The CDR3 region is CSAMGRGYTYNEQFF. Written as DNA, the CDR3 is TGCAGTGCTATGGGGCGGGGATATACCTACAATGAGCAGTTCTTC.

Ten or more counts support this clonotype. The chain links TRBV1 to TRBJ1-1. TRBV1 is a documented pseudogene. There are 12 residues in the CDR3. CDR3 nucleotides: TGCACCAGCAGCCAGTTGAACACTGAAGCTTTCTTT. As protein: CTSSQLNTEAFF.

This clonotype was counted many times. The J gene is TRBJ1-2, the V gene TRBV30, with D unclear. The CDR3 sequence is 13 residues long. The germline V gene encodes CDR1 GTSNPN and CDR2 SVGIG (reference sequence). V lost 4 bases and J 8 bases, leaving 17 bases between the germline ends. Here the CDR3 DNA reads TGTGCCTGGACCCCCCGGCCCCCGGAAGGCTACACCTTC. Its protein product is CAWTPRPPEGYTF.

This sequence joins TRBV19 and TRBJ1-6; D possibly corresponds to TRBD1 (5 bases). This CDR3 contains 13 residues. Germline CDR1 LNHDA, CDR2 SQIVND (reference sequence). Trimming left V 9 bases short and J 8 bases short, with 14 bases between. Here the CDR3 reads CASRVNWDSPLHF. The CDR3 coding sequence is TGTGCCAGCAGGGTGAATTGGGATTCACCCCTCCACTTT.

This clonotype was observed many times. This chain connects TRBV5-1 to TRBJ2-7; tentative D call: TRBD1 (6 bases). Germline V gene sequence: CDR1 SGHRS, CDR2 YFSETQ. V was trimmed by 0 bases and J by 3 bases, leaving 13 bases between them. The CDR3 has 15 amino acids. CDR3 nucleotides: TGCGCCAGCAGCTTGGCCTTCCCAGGGGACTACGAGCAGTACTTC. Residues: CASSLAFPGDYEQYF.

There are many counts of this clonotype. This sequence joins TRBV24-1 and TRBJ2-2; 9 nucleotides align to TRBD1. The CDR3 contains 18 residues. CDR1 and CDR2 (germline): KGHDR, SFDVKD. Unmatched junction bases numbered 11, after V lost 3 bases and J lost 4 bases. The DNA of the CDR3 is TGTGCCACCAGTGATCCGAAACAGGGGGCAGTGGGCACCGGGGAGCTGTTTTTT. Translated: CATSDPKQGAVGTGELFF.

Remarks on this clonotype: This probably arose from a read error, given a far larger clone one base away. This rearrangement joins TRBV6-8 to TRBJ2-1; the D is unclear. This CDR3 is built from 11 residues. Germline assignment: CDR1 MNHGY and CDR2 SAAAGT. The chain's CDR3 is CASSNAHEPFF. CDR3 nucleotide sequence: TGTGCCAGCAGTAACGCCCATGAGCCGTTCTTC.

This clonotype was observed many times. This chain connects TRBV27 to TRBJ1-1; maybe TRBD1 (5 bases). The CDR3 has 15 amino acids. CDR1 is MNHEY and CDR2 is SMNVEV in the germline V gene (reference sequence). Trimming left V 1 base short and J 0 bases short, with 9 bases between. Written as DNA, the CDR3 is TGTGCCAGCAGTTTATACGGGGCGCTGAACACTGAAGCTTTCTTT. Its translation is CASSLYGALNTEAFF.

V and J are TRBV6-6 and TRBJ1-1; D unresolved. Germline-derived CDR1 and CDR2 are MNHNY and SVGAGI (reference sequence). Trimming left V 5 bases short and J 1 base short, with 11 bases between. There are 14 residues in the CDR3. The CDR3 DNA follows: TGTGCCAGCAGTGATAATACCTGGAACACTGAAGCTTTCTTT. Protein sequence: CASSDNTWNTEAFF.

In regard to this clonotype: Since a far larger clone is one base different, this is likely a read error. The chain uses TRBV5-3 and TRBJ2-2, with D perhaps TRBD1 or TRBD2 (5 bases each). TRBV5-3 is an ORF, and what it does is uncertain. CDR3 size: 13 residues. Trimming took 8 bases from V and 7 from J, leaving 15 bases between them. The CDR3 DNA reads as TGTGCCAGCAGCCGATTGGGGGTCGGGGAGCTGTTTTTT. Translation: CASSRLGVGELFF.

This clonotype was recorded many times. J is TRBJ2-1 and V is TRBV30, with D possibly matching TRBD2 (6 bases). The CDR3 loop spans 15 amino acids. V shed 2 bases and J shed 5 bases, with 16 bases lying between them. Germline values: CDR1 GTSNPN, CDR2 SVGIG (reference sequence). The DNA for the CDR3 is TGTGCCTGGAGTCCGGACTGGCGCGGGAACAATGAGCAGTTCTTC. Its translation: CAWSPDWRGNNEQFF.

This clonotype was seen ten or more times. The CDR3 sequence is CSVGNDYEQYF. The CDR3 DNA reads as TGCAGCGTCGGGAACGACTACGAGCAGTACTTC. This chain connects TRBV29-1 to TRBJ2-7; D possibly corresponds to TRBD2 (5 bases). The germline V and J ends were trimmed by 6 bases and 3 bases, with 9 bases remaining between them. CDR3 length: 11 amino acids. Germline V gene data show CDR1 as SQVTM and CDR2 as ANQGSEA.

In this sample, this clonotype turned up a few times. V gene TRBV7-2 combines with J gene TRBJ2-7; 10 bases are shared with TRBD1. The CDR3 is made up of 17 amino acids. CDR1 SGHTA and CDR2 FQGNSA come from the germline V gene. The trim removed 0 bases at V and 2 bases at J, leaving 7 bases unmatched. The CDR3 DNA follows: TGTGCCAGCAGCTTAGCGCTGTGGGGACAGGGGACCTACGAGCAGTACTTC. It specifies CASSLALWGQGTYEQYF.

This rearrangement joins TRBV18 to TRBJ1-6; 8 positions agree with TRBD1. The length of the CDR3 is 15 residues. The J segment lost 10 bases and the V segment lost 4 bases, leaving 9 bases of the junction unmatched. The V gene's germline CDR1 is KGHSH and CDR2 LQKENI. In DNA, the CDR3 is TGTGCCAGCTCACTATCGACAGGGGCGGACTCACCCCTCCACTTT. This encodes CASSLSTGADSPLHF.

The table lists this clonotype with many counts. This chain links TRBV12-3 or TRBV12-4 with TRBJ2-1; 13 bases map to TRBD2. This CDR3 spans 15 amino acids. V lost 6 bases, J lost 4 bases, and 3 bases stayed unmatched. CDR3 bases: TGTGCCAGCAGACGACTAGCGGGGGGATACAATGAGCAGTTCTTC. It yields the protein CASRRLAGGYNEQFF.

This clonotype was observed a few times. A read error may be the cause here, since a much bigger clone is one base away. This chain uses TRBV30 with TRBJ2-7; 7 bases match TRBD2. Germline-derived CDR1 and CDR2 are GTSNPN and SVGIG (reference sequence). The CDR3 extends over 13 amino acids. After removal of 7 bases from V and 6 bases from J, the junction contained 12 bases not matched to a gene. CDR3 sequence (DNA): TGTGCCTCGGAGGAGGTTGGGGGGGGCGAGCAGTACTTC. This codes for CASEEVGGGEQYF.

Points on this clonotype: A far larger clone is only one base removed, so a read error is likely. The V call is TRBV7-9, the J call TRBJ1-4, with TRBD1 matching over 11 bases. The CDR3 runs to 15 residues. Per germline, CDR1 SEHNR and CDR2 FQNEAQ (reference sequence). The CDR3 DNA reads TGTGTCAGCGGGACGGCTGGGACAGGGGGTGAAAAACTGTTTTTT. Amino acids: CVSGTAGTGGEKLFF. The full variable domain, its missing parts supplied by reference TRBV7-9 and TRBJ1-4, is DTGVSQNPRHKITKRGQNVTFRCDPISEHNRLYWYRQTLGQGPEFLTYFQNEAQLEKSRLLSDRFSAERPKGSFSTLEIQRTEQGDSAMYLCVSGTAGTGGEKLFFGSGTQLSVL.

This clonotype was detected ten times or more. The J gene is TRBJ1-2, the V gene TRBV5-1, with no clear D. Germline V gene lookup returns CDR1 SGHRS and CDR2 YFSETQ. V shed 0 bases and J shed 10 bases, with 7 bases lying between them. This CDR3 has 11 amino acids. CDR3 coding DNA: TGCGCCAGCAGCTTGGGTCAGTCCTACACCTTC. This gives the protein CASSLGQSYTF. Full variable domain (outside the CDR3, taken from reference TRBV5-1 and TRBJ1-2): KAGVTQTPRYLIKTRGQQVTLSCSPISGHRSVSWYQQTPGQGLQFLFEYFSETQRNKGNFPGRFSGRQFSNSRSEMNVSTLELGDSALYLCASSLGQSYTFGSGTRLTVV.

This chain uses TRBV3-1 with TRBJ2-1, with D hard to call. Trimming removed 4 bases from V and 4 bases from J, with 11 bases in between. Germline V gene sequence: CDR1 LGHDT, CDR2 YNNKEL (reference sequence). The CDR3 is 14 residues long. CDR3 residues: CASSPGLRYNEQFF. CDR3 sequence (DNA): TGTGCCAGCAGCCCAGGCCTGAGGTACAATGAGCAGTTCTTC.